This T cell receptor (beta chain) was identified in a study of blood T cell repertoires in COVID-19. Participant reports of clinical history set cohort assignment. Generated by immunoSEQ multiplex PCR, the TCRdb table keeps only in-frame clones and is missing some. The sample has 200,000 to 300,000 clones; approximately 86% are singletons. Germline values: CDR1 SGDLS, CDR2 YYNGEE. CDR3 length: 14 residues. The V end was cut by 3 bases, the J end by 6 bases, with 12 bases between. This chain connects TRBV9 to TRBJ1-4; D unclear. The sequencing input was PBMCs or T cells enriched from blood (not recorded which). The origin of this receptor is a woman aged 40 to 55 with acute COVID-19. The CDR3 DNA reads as TGTGCCAGCAGCGGCGTAGGGAGGTATGAAAAACTGTTTTTT. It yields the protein CASSGVGRYEKLFF.